The 31 T cell receptor beta chains in this list originate from one sample, sequenced in a study of early T cells in non-severe SARS-CoV-2 infection. TCRdb re-called the 5' RACE reads with MiXCR, one entry per CDR3 protein. In the table there are tens of thousands of distinct CDR3 sequences, around 5.8% of which are singletons. The sequenced sample was whole blood, obtained at baseline. The receptors shown here come from an adult who was a healthcare worker with PCR-confirmed SARS-CoV-2 infection or an uninfected control (not recorded which).

This clonotype has a handful of counts. The J gene is TRBJ1-6, the V gene TRBV15, with 7 nucleotides matching TRBD1. In germline, CDR1 is LNHNV, CDR2 YYDKDF (reference sequence). With V trimmed by 3 bases and J by 7 bases, 6 bases remained unmatched. This CDR3 contains 15 residues. The CDR3 DNA is TGTGCCACCAGCAGTAACCGACAGGGAAATTCACCCCTCCACTTT. This codes for CATSSNRQGNSPLHF.

This clonotype was found many times. This rearrangement joins TRBV6-5 to TRBJ1-3; D might be TRBD1 (5 bases). Germline V gene sequence: CDR1 MNHEY, CDR2 SVGAGI. Trimming removed 2 bases at V and 6 bases at J, with 11 bases between. CDR3 length: 14 residues. CDR3 DNA: TGTGCCAGCAGTTACCCGGGGGTAGAAAACACCATATATTTT. Protein product: CASSYPGVENTIYF.

The rearrangement joins TRBV3-1 to TRBJ2-7; 10 bases are a match to TRBD1. Germline values: CDR1 LGHDT, CDR2 YNNKEL (reference sequence). The ends lost 1 base at V and 6 bases at J; junction bases unmatched: 3. This CDR3 region has 14 residues. Written as DNA, the CDR3 is TGTGCCAGCAGCCAAGCCTGGACAGGGGGCGAGCAGTACTTC. It codes for CASSQAWTGGEQYF.

This clonotype has at least ten counts. The V and J genes are TRBV5-8 and TRBJ2-5; 11 bases agree with TRBD2. CDR3 length: 17 amino acids. V was clipped by 4 bases and J by 2 bases; unmatched bases: 10. Looked up from germline, CDR1 is SGHTS and CDR2 is YDEGEE. CDR3 nucleotides: TGTGCCAGCAGCCCGCCCCCCCCTAGCGGGGGGCAAGAGACCCAGTACTTC. Amino acids: CASSPPPPSGGQETQYF.

This clonotype occurred many times. The J gene is TRBJ2-3, the V gene TRBV29-1, with D possibly matching TRBD1 (6 bases). This CDR3 comprises 17 residues. Germline CDR1 SQVTM, CDR2 ANQGSEA. Trimming cost V 4 bases and J 0 bases, with 20 bases left between them. The DNA for the CDR3 is TGCAGCGTTGCCCTAAATCCCCCGGGACACAGCACAGATACGCAGTATTTT. Translated, it gives CSVALNPPGHSTDTQYF.

This clonotype was observed a single time. Given a much more abundant clone one base away, this may be a read error. The V gene is TRBV4-3, the J gene TRBJ2-5, with D perhaps given as TRBD1 or TRBD2 (6 bases each). The CDR3 extends over 16 amino acids. The germline V gene has CDR1 LGHNA and CDR2 YSLEER. CDR3 DNA sequence: TGCGCCAGCAGCCAGGGGGACTGGGGGGCTCAAGAGACCCAGAACTTC. Its protein product is CASSQGDWGAQETQNF.

This clonotype was seen at least ten times. The chain has TRBV19 and TRBJ2-5; 7 bases line up with TRBD1. This CDR3 contains 13 residues. The V and J ends lost 3 bases and 6 bases, in that order; junction bases with no gene match: 4. Germline CDR1 and CDR2: LNHDA and SQIVND (reference sequence). CDR3 loop: CASSIDREKTQYF. CDR3 bases: TGTGCCAGTAGTATCGACAGGGAGAAGACCCAGTACTTC. Full variable domain (outside the CDR3, taken from reference TRBV19 and TRBJ2-5): DGGITQSPKYLFRKEGQNVTLSCEQNLNHDAMYWYRQDPGQGLRLIYYSQIVNDFQKGDIAEGYSVSREKKESFPLTVTSAQKNPTAFYLCASSIDREKTQYFGPGTRLLVL.

This clonotype is medium-sized (0.01 to 0.1%). The gene calls are TRBV6-5 and TRBJ2-7; TRBD1 might be the D (6 bases). The length of the CDR3 is 13 residues. The germline CDR1 and CDR2 sequences are MNHEY and SVGAGI. V was cut by 5 bases and J by 5 bases, with 13 bases left in between. For the CDR3, the DNA is TGTGCCAGCAGTGAGGGGGTCGTGAACGAGCAGTACTTC. As protein: CASSEGVVNEQYF.

This clonotype was counted between two and nine times. The chain joins TRBV2 to TRBJ1-5; TRBD1 might be the D (5 bases). CDR3 size: 13 residues. Trimming stripped 4 bases from V and 4 bases from J, with 8 bases between. CDR1 is SNHLY, CDR2 FYNNEI, per germline. In nucleotides, the CDR3 is TGTGCCAGCAGTGTCGGGGCGAATCAGCCCCAGCATTTT. Amino acid sequence: CASSVGANQPQHF.

The chain is built from TRBV7-3 and TRBJ2-2; 8 positions agree with TRBD1. The V and J ends lost 5 bases and 3 bases, in that order; junction bases with no gene match: 5. The CDR3 length is 15 residues. Germline CDR1 reads SGHTA; CDR2 reads FQGTGA. As DNA, the CDR3 is TGTGCCAGCAGCACGACAGGGGCGGACACCGGGGAGCTGTTTTTT. Protein sequence: CASSTTGADTGELFF.

This clonotype was detected only a few times. V usage is TRBV5-1 and J usage is TRBJ2-1; maybe TRBD2 (7 bases). V lost 1 base and J lost 6, with 11 bases in between. The CDR3 has 14 amino acids. Germline V lookup: CDR1 SGHRS, CDR2 YFSETQ. The CDR3 sequence: CASSLRGAGNEQFF. CDR3 sequence (DNA): TGCGCCAGCAGCTTGCGGGGGGCAGGCAATGAGCAGTTCTTC.

In its sample, this clonotype was seen many times. The chain combines TRBV7-2 with TRBJ2-7, with D perhaps being TRBD1 or TRBD2 (6 bases each). Trimming stripped 3 bases from V and 4 bases from J, with 31 bases between. The CDR3 is 20 amino acids. CDR1 is SGHTA, CDR2 FQGNSA, per germline. This CDR3 reads CASSFIRGDLLRESEYEQYF. In DNA form, the CDR3 reads TGTGCCAGCAGCTTTATTAGGGGGGATCTTTTACGGGAGTCGGAGTACGAGCAGTACTTC.

This clonotype was seen a few times. This sequence joins TRBV24-1 and TRBJ2-1; the D is unclear. This CDR3 spans 16 amino acids. Germline assignment: CDR1 KGHDR and CDR2 SFDVKD. V was cut by 4 bases and J by 0 bases, with 12 bases left in between. DNA of the CDR3: TGTGCCACCAGTGACGGAGACTTTGGCTCCTACAATGAGCAGTTCTTC. It yields the protein CATSDGDFGSYNEQFF.

This clonotype was counted only a few times. The chain couples TRBV2 to TRBJ2-2, with TRBD1 identical over 7 bases. CDR3 length equals 15 residues. After removal of 6 bases from V and 1 base from J, the junction contained 5 bases not matched to a gene. From germline, CDR1 is SNHLY and CDR2 FYNNEI. The CDR3 spells CASRPDRRNTGELFF. CDR3 nucleotides: TGTGCCAGCAGGCCGGACAGGAGGAACACCGGGGAGCTGTTTTTT. The full variable domain, in which reference TRBV2 and TRBJ2-2 provide the parts outside the CDR3, is EPEVTQTPSHQVTQMGQEVILRCVPISNHLYFYWYRQILGQKVEFLVSFYNNEISEKSEIFDDQFSVERPDGSNFTLKIRSTKLEDSAMYFCASRPDRRNTGELFFGEGSRLTVL.

This clonotype was picked up many times. V and J are TRBV7-6 and TRBJ2-2, with 7 nucleotides matching TRBD1. The CDR3 is 16 amino acids. CDR1 and CDR2 from the germline V gene are SGHVS and FNYEAQ. J was trimmed by 1 base and V by 2 bases; bases with no gene match: 4. The CDR3 is CASSLTTGENTGELFF. The CDR3, as DNA: TGTGCCAGCAGCTTAACAACAGGGGAGAACACCGGGGAGCTGTTTTTT.

At least ten counts were recorded for this clonotype. The chain joins TRBV3-1 to TRBJ1-1; unclear D gene. CDR3 length: 15 residues. Looked up from germline, CDR1 is LGHDT and CDR2 is YNNKEL (reference sequence). With 0 bases removed from V and 0 bases from J, the gap between germline ends came to 8 bases. CDR3 sequence reads: CASSQDWPMNTEAFF. The CDR3 region has the DNA TGTGCCAGCAGCCAAGATTGGCCGATGAACACTGAAGCTTTCTTT.

V gene TRBV30 combines with J gene TRBJ2-1; 10 bases agree with TRBD2. Unmatched junction bases numbered 13, after V lost 0 bases and J lost 5 bases. The V gene's germline CDR1 is GTSNPN and CDR2 SVGIG (reference sequence). The CDR3 runs 18 residues. CDR3 amino acids: CAWSVLLAGAANNNEQFF. The CDR3 DNA follows: TGTGCCTGGAGTGTACTGCTAGCGGGGGCCGCGAATAACAATGAGCAGTTCTTC.

This clonotype was detected ten times or more. The chain joins TRBV29-1 to TRBJ1-2, with TRBD1 matching 7 bases. CDR1 SQVTM and CDR2 ANQGSEA come from the germline V gene. The CDR3 has 12 amino acids. Trimming took 6 bases from V and 3 from J; bases not matched to a gene: 4. CDR3 loop: CSVGQGDYGYTF. CDR3 coding DNA: TGCAGCGTGGGGCAGGGGGACTATGGCTACACCTTC.

This clonotype was recorded at least ten times. The chain has TRBV6-1 and TRBJ2-1; TRBD1 aligns across 7 bases. CDR3 length equals 15 residues. Germline lookup yields CDR1 MNHNS and CDR2 SASEGT. Unmatched junction bases numbered 1, after V lost 2 bases and J lost 0 bases. In DNA form, the CDR3 reads TGTGCCAGCAGTGAACCAGGGGGCTCCTACAATGAGCAGTTCTTC. Protein product: CASSEPGGSYNEQFF.

V usage is TRBV7-3 and J usage is TRBJ1-1; D may be TRBD1 (5 bases). The CDR3 runs 15 residues. Germline V gene data show CDR1 as SGHTA and CDR2 as FQGTGA. Trimming pared 5 bases from V and 0 bases from J, leaving 13 bases between. The CDR3, as DNA: TGTGCCAGCAGCCCCGGGGGACTCATGAACACTGAAGCTTTCTTT. Protein: CASSPGGLMNTEAFF.

This clonotype was seen many times. The gene calls are TRBV11-3 and TRBJ2-6; a possible D gene is TRBD2 (6 bases). Germline V lookup: CDR1 SGHNT, CDR2 YENEEA. This CDR3 has 18 residues. V dropped 6 bases and J dropped 3 bases, with 21 bases sitting between them. CDR3 in amino acids: CASSPGEGKVVGANVLTF. The CDR3 nucleotides are TGTGCCAGCAGTCCGGGAGAAGGGAAAGTAGTTGGGGCCAACGTCCTGACTTTC.

This clonotype has a handful of counts. This chain joins TRBV6-5 and TRBJ1-4; D is uncertain. The V and J ends lost 0 bases and 0 bases respectively, with 8 bases between them. This CDR3 has 16 residues. Germline CDR1 MNHEY, CDR2 SVGAGI. The DNA for the CDR3 is TGTGCCAGCAGTTACTCGACATTTGCAACTAATGAAAAACTGTTTTTT. It specifies CASSYSTFATNEKLFF.

The gene calls are TRBV4-3 and TRBJ1-5, with D uncertain. Looked up from germline, CDR1 is LGHNA and CDR2 is YSLEER. The CDR3 covers 14 residues. The germline V and J ends were trimmed by 1 base and 3 bases, with 7 bases remaining between them. CDR3 DNA: TGCGCCAGCAGCCAAGTGGTATCCAATCAGCCCCAGCATTTT. Translated: CASSQVVSNQPQHF.

This clonotype was observed many times. V is TRBV19 and J is TRBJ2-2, with a possible D match to TRBD2 (6 bases). V was clipped by 7 bases and J by 3 bases, with 18 bases between them. The CDR3 loop spans 16 amino acids. Germline lookup yields CDR1 LNHDA and CDR2 SQIVND (reference sequence). DNA for the CDR3: TGTGCCAGTACTACCCCCACGGGGGTGGACACCGGGGAGCTGTTTTTT. It translates to CASTTPTGVDTGELFF.

This clonotype occurred a few times. The rearrangement links TRBV6-5 to TRBJ2-2; the D gene is possibly TRBD1 (6 bases). V gave up 5 bases and J gave up 2 bases, with 12 bases separating them. The CDR3 consists of 15 residues. Looked up from germline, CDR1 is MNHEY and CDR2 is SVGAGI. The CDR3 region has the DNA TGTGCCAGCAGTACCGGGACACCTAACACCGGGGAGCTGTTTTTT. It codes for CASSTGTPNTGELFF.

This sequence joins TRBV11-2 and TRBJ2-1; a possible D gene is TRBD1 (7 bases). The CDR3 is 14 amino acids. Trimming stripped 3 bases from V and 5 bases from J, with 11 bases between. Germline CDR1 and CDR2: SGHAT and FQNNGV. CDR3 nucleotide sequence: TGTGCCAGCAGCTTGCGGGACAGTAACAATGAGCAGTTCTTC. It yields the protein CASSLRDSNNEQFF.

In its sample, this clonotype was seen many times. The V and J genes are TRBV9 and TRBJ2-3; D may be TRBD2 (5 bases). The CDR3 consists of 14 residues. V lost 2 bases to trimming and J lost 1 base, with 8 bases between them. The V gene's germline CDR1 is SGDLS and CDR2 YYNGEE. CDR3 sequence (DNA): TGTGCCAGCAGCGTGCTCGGGGGCACAGATACGCAGTATTTT. Translating gives CASSVLGGTDTQYF. Combining the CDR3 with reference TRBV9 and TRBJ2-3 gives the whole variable domain DSGVTQTPKHLITATGQRVTLRCSPRSGDLSVYWYQQSLDQGLQFLIQYYNGEERAKGNILERFSAQQFPDLHSELNLSSLELGDSALYFCASSVLGGTDTQYFGPGTRLTVL.

The chain carries TRBV5-4 and TRBJ1-1; TRBD1 agrees at 7 bases. Germline values: CDR1 SGHNT, CDR2 YYREEE (reference sequence). The J segment lost 5 bases and the V segment lost 4 bases, leaving 11 bases of the junction unmatched. The length of the CDR3 is 15 residues. This CDR3 reads CASSRQGQVLTEAFF. The DNA of the CDR3 is TGTGCCAGCAGCCGACAGGGTCAGGTGTTAACTGAAGCTTTCTTT.

The rearrangement joins TRBV7-8 to TRBJ1-5, with TRBD1 as a possible D gene (6 bases). V dropped 4 bases and J dropped 7 bases, with 8 bases sitting between them. Germline V gene sequence: CDR1 SGHVS, CDR2 FQNEAQ. There are 12 residues in the CDR3. The CDR3 spells CASSSTGQPQHF. DNA for the CDR3: TGTGCCAGCAGCTCGACAGGACAGCCCCAGCATTTT.

This clonotype appeared many times. V and J are TRBV5-4 and TRBJ2-2; 15 bases are shared with TRBD2. Germline assignment: CDR1 SGHNT and CDR2 YYREEE (reference sequence). This CDR3 region has 18 residues. V was clipped by 3 bases and J by 3 bases; unmatched bases: 6. The CDR3 spells CASSSGLAGGPDTGELFF. CDR3 DNA: TGTGCCAGCAGCTCCGGACTAGCGGGGGGGCCGGACACCGGGGAGCTGTTTTTT.

This clonotype was counted many times. This chain links TRBV12-3 or TRBV12-4 with TRBJ2-5, with 8 bases lining up with TRBD2. The junction had 12 bases not matched to a gene; V was cut back by 7 bases and J by 2 bases. This CDR3 contains 16 residues. The CDR3 nucleotides read TGTGCCAGCAACCCGACTTTACGGGGGGGACAAGAGACCCAGTACTTC. This codes for CASNPTLRGGQETQYF.